This is a list of T cell receptor beta chains from one sample in a study of shared clonotypes between healthy human individuals. The method was immunoSEQ multiplex PCR; TCRdb's version includes in-frame clones alone and lacks a portion of them. Of over a million clones in the sample, roughly 75% are singletons; the top ten hold about 1.5%. The sequenced sample was memory CD4+ T cells sorted from blood. These TCRs come from a man aged 18 to 35 in good health. Both conserved end residues are part of each CDR3. The D gene is left open where the match is weak. Clone size is given for some rows only: seen once, a few or many times, or a class if the clone is expanded.

>TRBV5-6|TRBD2|-|TRBJ2-3
CASSWGPRILAGGTDTQYF
TGTGCCAGCAGTTGGGGACCGCGAATTTTAGCGGGAGGCACAGATACGCAGTATTTT
>TRBV2|TRBD2|-|TRBJ2-3
CASSETPGLAGPSTDTQYF
TGTGCCAGCAGTGAAACGCCGGGACTAGCGGGACCTAGCACAGATACGCAGTATTTT
>TRBV10-2|TRBD2|-|TRBJ2-7
CASSWTSGAFEQYF
TGCGCCAGCAGTTGGACTAGCGGGGCTTTTGAGCAGTACTTC
>TRBV7-8|-|few|TRBJ1-4
CASSFILGGALEKLFF
TGTGCCAGCAGTTTCATATTGGGTGGAGCCCTTGAAAAACTGTTTTTT
>TRBV5-1|-|-|TRBJ1-5
CASSLEAGENQPQHF
TGCGCCAGCAGCTTGGAGGCAGGGGAAAACCAGCCCCAGCATTTT
>TRBV20-1|-|-|TRBJ2-1
CSAARSKEQFF
TGCAGTGCTGCCCGGTCGAAGGAGCAGTTCTTC
>TRBV6-5|TRBD1|-|TRBJ2-7
CASSSGDRGIEQYF
TGTGCCAGCAGTTCGGGGGACAGGGGGATCGAGCAGTACTTC
>TRBV5-1|-|-|TRBJ2-1
CASSLAGNEQFF
TGCGCCAGCAGCTTGGCGGGTAATGAGCAGTTCTTC
>TRBV30|TRBD1|-|TRBJ1-2
CACRPGTGIYRPTNYGYTF
TGTGCCTGCCGTCCCGGGACAGGGATCTATCGTCCAACTAACTATGGCTACACCTTC
>TRBV5-4|-|-|TRBJ2-3
CASSWDSTVDTQYF
TGTGCCAGCAGTTGGGACTCAACGGTGGATACGCAGTATTTT
>TRBV27|-|once|TRBJ1-1
CASSYYIGGTEAFF
TGTGCCAGCAGTTATTATATTGGGGGCACTGAAGCTTTCTTT
>TRBV5-6|-|-|TRBJ2-2
CASSFGGPLNTGELFF
TGTGCCAGCAGCTTTGGGGGGCCCCTGAACACCGGGGAGCTGTTTTTT
>TRBV5-1|TRBD1|few|TRBJ2-2
CASRPGTGVTGELFF
TGCGCCAGCAGGCCCGGGACAGGGGTGACCGGGGAGCTGTTTTTT
>TRBV29-1|-|-|TRBJ1-2
CSVAAGTVDYTF
TGCAGCGTTGCAGCCGGGACGGTCGACTACACCTTC
>TRBV2|TRBD1|-|TRBJ1-6
CASRERQGDNSPLHF
TGTGCCAGCAGGGAACGACAGGGGGATAATTCACCCCTCCACTTT
>TRBV2|TRBD1|few|TRBJ2-5
CASRQGGETQYF
TGTGCCAGCCGACAGGGGGGGGAGACCCAGTACTTC
>TRBV5-8|TRBD1|-|TRBJ2-7
CASSFTGTGRYYEQYF
TGTGCCAGCAGCTTCACCGGGACAGGAAGGTACTACGAGCAGTACTTC
>TRBV28|-|-|TRBJ2-3
CASIPADGTDTQYF
TGTGCCAGCATTCCAGCGGACGGCACAGATACGCAGTATTTT
>TRBV9|TRBD2|-|TRBJ2-5
CASSVGPMTSGSEETQYF
TGTGCCAGCAGCGTAGGACCTATGACTAGCGGGAGCGAAGAGACCCAGTACTTC
>TRBV11-2|TRBD1|-|TRBJ2-7
CASSLADRGWDEQYF
TGTGCCAGCAGCTTAGCGGACAGGGGATGGGACGAGCAGTACTTC
>TRBV28|-|-|TRBJ1-5
CASSSMGLGNQPQHF
TGTGCCAGCAGCTCAATGGGTCTAGGAAATCAGCCCCAGCATTTT
>TRBV4-1|TRBD1|-|TRBJ1-1
CASTGQGAVTEAFF
TGCGCCAGCACGGGACAGGGGGCAGTCACTGAAGCTTTCTTT
>TRBV11-2|-|many|TRBJ2-3
CASSPALADTQYF
TGTGCCAGCAGCCCAGCCCTAGCGGATACGCAGTATTTT
>TRBV2|-|-|TRBJ1-4
CASSGGGVANEKLFF
TGTGCCAGCAGTGGGGGAGGGGTAGCTAATGAAAAACTGTTTTTT
>TRBV4-1|TRBD2|few|TRBJ2-7
CASSHLGGYEQYF
TGCGCCAGCAGCCACTTGGGGGGGTACGAGCAGTACTTC
>TRBV7-2|-|-|TRBJ2-5
CASSFIETQYF
TGTGCCAGCAGCTTTATAGAGACCCAGTACTTC
>TRBV7-2|-|-|TRBJ2-1
CASSLGRGWDNEQFF
TGTGCCAGCAGCTTAGGGCGGGGCTGGGACAATGAGCAGTTCTTC
>TRBV18|TRBD1|-|TRBJ1-2
CASSLGQALRDGYTF
TGTGCCAGCTCACTCGGACAGGCCCTAAGGGATGGCTACACCTTC
>TRBV10-1|-|few|TRBJ1-1
CASSESGAWTEAFF
TGCGCCAGCAGTGAGTCGGGGGCATGGACTGAAGCTTTCTTT
>TRBV2|-|-|TRBJ2-1
CASSPGAYEQFF
TGTGCCAGCAGTCCTGGGGCATATGAGCAGTTCTTC
>TRBV9|-|-|TRBJ2-1
CASSSSQISQFF
TGTGCCAGCAGCTCCAGCCAGATTAGTCAGTTCTTC
>TRBV21-1|-|-|TRBJ2-3
CASSQPGPLPWYF
TGTGCCAGCAGCCAACCCGGGCCTCTACCTTGGTATTTT
>TRBV6-1|-|-|TRBJ1-5
CASTWGGVSNQPQHF
TGTGCCAGCACATGGGGGGGAGTTAGCAATCAGCCCCAGCATTTT
>TRBV6-6|-|-|TRBJ1-5
CASSYRDNQPQHF
TGTGCCAGCAGTTACAGGGACAATCAGCCCCAGCATTTT
>TRBV11-3|TRBD2|-|TRBJ2-2
CASSFAGVRNTGELFF
TGTGCCAGCAGCTTCGCGGGAGTTCGGAACACCGGGGAGCTGTTTTTT
>TRBV6-5|-|once|TRBJ1-3
CASCQSAQGNTIYF
TGTGCCAGCTGCCAGAGTGCCCAAGGAAACACCATATATTTT
>TRBV2|-|-|TRBJ1-1
CASSEVMRGRGEAFF
TGTGCCAGCAGTGAAGTTATGAGGGGGAGAGGTGAAGCTTTCTTT
>TRBV10-3|-|many|TRBJ1-5
CAISETVSQPQHF
TGTGCCATCAGTGAAACTGTTTCCCAGCCCCAGCATTTT
>TRBV9|-|-|TRBJ1-4
CASSVLGTGNEKLFF
TGTGCCAGCAGCGTACTGGGGACTGGTAATGAAAAACTGTTTTTT
>TRBV30|-|once|TRBJ2-1
CAWSLPGHEQFF
TGTGCCTGGAGTCTCCCGGGGCATGAGCAGTTCTTC
>TRBV28|TRBD1|-|TRBJ2-7
CASSRGQGMRRYEQYF
TGTGCCAGCAGCCGAGGACAGGGAATGCGGCGCTACGAGCAGTACTTC
>TRBV5-6|TRBD1|-|TRBJ1-2
CASSLGQGNYGYTF
TGTGCCAGCAGCTTGGGACAGGGGAACTATGGCTACACCTTC
>TRBV10-3|-|-|TRBJ1-5
CAISQGRDGNQPQHF
TGTGCCATCAGCCAGGGGAGGGATGGCAATCAGCCCCAGCATTTT
>TRBV6-5|-|once|TRBJ2-7
CASSWGDNSYEQYF
TGTGCCAGCAGTTGGGGGGATAACTCCTACGAGCAGTACTTC
>TRBV9|-|-|TRBJ2-5
CASSRNGAGQETQYF
TGTGCCAGCTCCCGAAATGGGGCAGGGCAAGAGACCCAGTACTTC
>TRBV28|TRBD1|few|TRBJ1-2
CASDRGTSYGYTF
TGTGCCAGCGACAGGGGAACGTCCTATGGCTACACCTTC
>TRBV5-1|-|once|TRBJ1-1
CASRLHWELMNTEAFF
TGCGCCAGCAGACTACACTGGGAGCTCATGAACACTGAAGCTTTCTTT
>TRBV7-9|-|-|TRBJ1-4
CASSALPGTSNEKLFF
TGTGCCAGCAGCGCGCTGCCCGGGACCTCTAATGAAAAACTGTTTTTT
>TRBV7-9|TRBD1|-|TRBJ1-3
CASSLAAGGAGNTIYF
TGTGCCAGCAGCTTAGCGGCAGGGGGCGCTGGAAACACCATATATTTT
>TRBV29-1|-|-|TRBJ2-2
CSAWENTGELFF
TGCAGCGCATGGGAGAACACCGGGGAGCTGTTTTTT
>TRBV29-1|TRBD1|many|TRBJ1-2
CSVVTGGAGYTF
TGCAGCGTTGTTACAGGGGGAGCTGGCTACACCTTC
>TRBV5-5|-|-|TRBJ2-7
CASSVQEYEQYF
TGTGCCAGCAGCGTACAGGAGTACGAGCAGTACTTC
>TRBV7-8|-|-|TRBJ1-1
CASSLTGHGNTEAFF
TGTGCCAGCAGCTTGACGGGACATGGGAACACTGAAGCTTTCTTT
>TRBV10-2|TRBD1|-|TRBJ1-4
CASRTGGANEKLFF
TGCGCCAGCAGGACAGGGGGTGCTAATGAAAAACTGTTTTTT